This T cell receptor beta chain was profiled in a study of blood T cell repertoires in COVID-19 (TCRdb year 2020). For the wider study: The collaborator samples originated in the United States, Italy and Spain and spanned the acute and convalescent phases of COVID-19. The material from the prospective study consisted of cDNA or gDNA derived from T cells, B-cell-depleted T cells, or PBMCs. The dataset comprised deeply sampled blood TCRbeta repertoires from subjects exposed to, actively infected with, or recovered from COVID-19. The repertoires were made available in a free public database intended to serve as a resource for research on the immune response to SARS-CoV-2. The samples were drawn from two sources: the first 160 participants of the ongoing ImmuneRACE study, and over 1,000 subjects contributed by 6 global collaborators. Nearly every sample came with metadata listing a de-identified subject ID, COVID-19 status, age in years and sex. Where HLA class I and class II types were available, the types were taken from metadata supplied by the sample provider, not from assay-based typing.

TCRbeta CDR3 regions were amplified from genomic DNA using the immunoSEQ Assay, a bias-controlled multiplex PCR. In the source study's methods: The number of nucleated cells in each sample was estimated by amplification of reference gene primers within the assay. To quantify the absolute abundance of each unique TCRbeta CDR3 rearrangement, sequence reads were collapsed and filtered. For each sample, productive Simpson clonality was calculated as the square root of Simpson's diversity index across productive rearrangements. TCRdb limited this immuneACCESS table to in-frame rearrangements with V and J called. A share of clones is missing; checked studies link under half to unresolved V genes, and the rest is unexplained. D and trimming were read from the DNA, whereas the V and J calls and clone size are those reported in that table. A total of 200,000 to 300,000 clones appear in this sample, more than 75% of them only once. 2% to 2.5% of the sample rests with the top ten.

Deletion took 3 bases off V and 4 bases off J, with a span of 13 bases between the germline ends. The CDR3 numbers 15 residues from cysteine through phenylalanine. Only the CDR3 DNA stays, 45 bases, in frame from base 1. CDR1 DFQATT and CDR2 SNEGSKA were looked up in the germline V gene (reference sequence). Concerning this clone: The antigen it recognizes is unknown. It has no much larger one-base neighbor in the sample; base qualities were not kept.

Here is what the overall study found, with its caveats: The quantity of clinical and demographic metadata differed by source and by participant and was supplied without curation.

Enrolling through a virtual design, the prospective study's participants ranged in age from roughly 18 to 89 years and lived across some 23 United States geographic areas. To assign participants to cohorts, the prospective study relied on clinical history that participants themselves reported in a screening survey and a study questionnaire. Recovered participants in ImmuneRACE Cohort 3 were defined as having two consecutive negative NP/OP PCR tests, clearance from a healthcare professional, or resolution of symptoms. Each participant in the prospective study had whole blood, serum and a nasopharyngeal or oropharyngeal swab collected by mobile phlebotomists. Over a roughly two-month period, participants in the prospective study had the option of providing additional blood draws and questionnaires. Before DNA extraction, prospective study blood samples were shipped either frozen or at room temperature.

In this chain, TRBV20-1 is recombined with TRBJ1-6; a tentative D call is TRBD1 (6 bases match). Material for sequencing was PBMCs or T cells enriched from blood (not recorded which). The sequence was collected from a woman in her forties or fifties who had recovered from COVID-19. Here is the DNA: TGCAGTGCTAGTCAAAAACAGGGATATAATTCACCCCTCCACTTT. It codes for CSASQKQGYNSPLHF.